The clone carrying this T cell receptor beta chain was recorded once. Its antigen is unknown. This entry belongs to a study of T cell responses to AZD1222 COVID-19 vaccine. Points from the study as a whole: As reported, nearly half of all spike-specific TCRs target variant regions that are unmutated. Sampled repertoires all dated from after the peak T cell response. White British donors predominated, females outnumbered males, and clonal diversity was possibly underestimated. Spike was spanned by vaccine-associated CD4 TCRs, with dominance at 160-218 and 743-854.

The CDR3 runs 11 residues. Germline V CDR1 and CDR2: SGHTA, FQGNSA. The ends were cut back, 3 bases at V and 5 bases at J, with 4 bases in the middle. This table comes from immunoSEQ multiplex PCR, and its TCRdb copy is limited to in-frame clones, with some not included. The table has around 120,000 clones, around 84% seen once. This specimen consisted of peripheral blood, obtained 28 days after the second AZD1222 dose. The receptor's source is an adult who received the AZD1222 COVID-19 vaccine. V gene TRBV7-2 combines with J gene TRBJ1-2; D is uncertain. The CDR3 sequence is CASSLSYGYTF. The CDR3 DNA reads as TGTGCCAGCAGCTTGAGTTATGGCTACACCTTC.